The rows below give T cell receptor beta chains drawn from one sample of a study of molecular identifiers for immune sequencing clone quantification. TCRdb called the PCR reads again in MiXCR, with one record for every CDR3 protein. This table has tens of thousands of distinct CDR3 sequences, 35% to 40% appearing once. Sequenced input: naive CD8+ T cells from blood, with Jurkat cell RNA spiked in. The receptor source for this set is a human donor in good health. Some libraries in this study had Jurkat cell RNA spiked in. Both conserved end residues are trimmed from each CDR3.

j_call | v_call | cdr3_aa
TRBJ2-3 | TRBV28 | ASSRWLGGTRTDTQY
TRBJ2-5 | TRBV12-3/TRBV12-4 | ASTKAVKETQY
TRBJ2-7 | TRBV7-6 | ASSPLRQGYEQY
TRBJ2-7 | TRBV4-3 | ASSHGTANSYEQY
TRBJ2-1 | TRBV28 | ASSFMSSEGYNEQF
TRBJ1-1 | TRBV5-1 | ASSLYDRLNTEAF
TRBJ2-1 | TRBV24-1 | ATSGLPDSKNNEQF
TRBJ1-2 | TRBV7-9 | ASRQPGRTYGYT
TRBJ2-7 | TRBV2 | ASSDDTSGTYEQY
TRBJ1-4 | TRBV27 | ASSLQGAPNEKLF
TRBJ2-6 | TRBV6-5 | ASSYWGSGANVLT
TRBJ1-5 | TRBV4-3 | ASSQVFASNQPQH
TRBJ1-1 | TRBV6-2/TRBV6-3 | ASSYFRDNTEAF
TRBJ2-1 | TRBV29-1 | SVEDRQYNEQF
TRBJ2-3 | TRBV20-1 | SAHGLARPLSQY
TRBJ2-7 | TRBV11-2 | ATTASFRGGRGQY
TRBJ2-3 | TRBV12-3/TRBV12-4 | ASSLTGGSDTRY
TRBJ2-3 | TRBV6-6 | ASSQAGPPTDTQY
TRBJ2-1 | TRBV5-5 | ASSSTLNPYNEQF
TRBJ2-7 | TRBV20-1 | SARSRGAGSGSYEQY
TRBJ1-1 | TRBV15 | ATSSHPQDYTEAF
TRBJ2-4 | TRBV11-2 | ASSLFGSGFVKNIQY
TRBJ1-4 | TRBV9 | ASSVDPTGRNEKLF
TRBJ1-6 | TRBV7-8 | ASSQYRTGLNSPLH
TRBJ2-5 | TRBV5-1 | ASSLEETQY
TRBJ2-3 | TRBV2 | ASSETLIGTDTQY
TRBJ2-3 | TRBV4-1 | ASSLRASTDTQY
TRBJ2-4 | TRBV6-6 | ASSSPGEAKNIQY
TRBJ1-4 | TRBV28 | ASSFATGEKLF
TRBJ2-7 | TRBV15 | ATSTGLSPYEQY
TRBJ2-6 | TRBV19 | AGRVATSGANVLT